This TCR beta chain originates from a study of T-cell memory formation after mild COVID-19. Broader study findings: Memory sampled before infection contained some responding clones, suggesting cross-reactive memory joined.

Using constant-segment primers, 5'RACE produced TCR alpha and TCR beta cDNA libraries carrying sample barcodes and UMIs. MiXCR, applied by TCRdb to the 5' RACE reads, yields one record per CDR3 protein. The repertoire includes roughly 510,000 distinct CDR3 sequences, around 15% of them detected once, and about 7.5% sits in the top ten. V lost 2 bases to trimming and J lost 0 bases, with 12 bases between them. This CDR3 has 15 residues. Germline V gene data show CDR1 as SGHDT and CDR2 as YYEEEE. This clonotype has just a few counts. Its antigen remains unidentified. What was sequenced was PBMCs or a T cell subset sorted from them (not recorded which). The TCR originated in an adult woman who had mild COVID-19 (a few samples of this study predate the infection). Cell type and time point are not known. The V gene is TRBV5-6, the J gene TRBJ2-7; D is unresolved. The CDR3 spells CASSFRSELSYEQYF. CDR3 nucleotide sequence: TGTGCCAGCAGCTTTCGTTCGGAGCTCTCCTACGAGCAGTACTTC.